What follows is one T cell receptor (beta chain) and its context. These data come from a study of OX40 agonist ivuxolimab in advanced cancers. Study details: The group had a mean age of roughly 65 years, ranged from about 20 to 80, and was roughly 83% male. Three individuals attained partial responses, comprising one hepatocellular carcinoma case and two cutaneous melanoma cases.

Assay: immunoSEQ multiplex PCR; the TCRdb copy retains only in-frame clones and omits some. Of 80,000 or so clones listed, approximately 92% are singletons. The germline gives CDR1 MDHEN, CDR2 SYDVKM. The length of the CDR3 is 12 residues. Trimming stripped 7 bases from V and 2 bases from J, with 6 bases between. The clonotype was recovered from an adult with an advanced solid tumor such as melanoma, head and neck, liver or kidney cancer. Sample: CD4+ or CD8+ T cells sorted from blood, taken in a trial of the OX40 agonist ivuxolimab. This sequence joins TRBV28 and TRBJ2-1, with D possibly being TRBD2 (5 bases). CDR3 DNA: TGTGCCAGCACCGGGGCCTACAATGAGCAGTTCTTC. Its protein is CASTGAYNEQFF.